This section outlines one T cell receptor beta chain sequence together with its context. What antigen it recognizes has not been identified. Base qualities are missing; no much larger clone stands one base away. Libraries were built with the immunoSEQ multiplex PCR assay. Sourced from immuneACCESS, this table was stored by TCRdb with only in-frame sequences that have V and J called. A share of the clones is absent; for the studies checked, an unresolved V gene accounts for under half, and the remainder has no known explanation. This sample holds about 82,000 clones; 80% to 90% were observed only once. Clones ranked in the top ten supply roughly 20% of the sample. The entry originates in a study of control samples from healthy donors and cancer patients (dated by TCRdb to the early 2020s). CDR1 and CDR2, per the germline V gene, are ENHRY and SYGVKD. The CDR3 covers 15 residues, taking in both the cysteine and the phenylalanine. Left in the record is the CDR3 DNA by itself, 45 bases read in frame from the first base. Trimming accounts for 3 bases at V and 4 bases at J, while the number of junction bases matched to no gene is 7.

This sequence uses TRBV10-3 and TRBJ2-5, with 8 central nucleotides matching TRBD1. The source material was blood. This receptor was taken from a middle-aged man in good health. The nucleotide sequence reads as follows: TGTGCCATCAGTGACGTAGAACAGGGGGGAGAGACCCAGTACTTC. Translated, it reads CAISDVEQGGETQYF.